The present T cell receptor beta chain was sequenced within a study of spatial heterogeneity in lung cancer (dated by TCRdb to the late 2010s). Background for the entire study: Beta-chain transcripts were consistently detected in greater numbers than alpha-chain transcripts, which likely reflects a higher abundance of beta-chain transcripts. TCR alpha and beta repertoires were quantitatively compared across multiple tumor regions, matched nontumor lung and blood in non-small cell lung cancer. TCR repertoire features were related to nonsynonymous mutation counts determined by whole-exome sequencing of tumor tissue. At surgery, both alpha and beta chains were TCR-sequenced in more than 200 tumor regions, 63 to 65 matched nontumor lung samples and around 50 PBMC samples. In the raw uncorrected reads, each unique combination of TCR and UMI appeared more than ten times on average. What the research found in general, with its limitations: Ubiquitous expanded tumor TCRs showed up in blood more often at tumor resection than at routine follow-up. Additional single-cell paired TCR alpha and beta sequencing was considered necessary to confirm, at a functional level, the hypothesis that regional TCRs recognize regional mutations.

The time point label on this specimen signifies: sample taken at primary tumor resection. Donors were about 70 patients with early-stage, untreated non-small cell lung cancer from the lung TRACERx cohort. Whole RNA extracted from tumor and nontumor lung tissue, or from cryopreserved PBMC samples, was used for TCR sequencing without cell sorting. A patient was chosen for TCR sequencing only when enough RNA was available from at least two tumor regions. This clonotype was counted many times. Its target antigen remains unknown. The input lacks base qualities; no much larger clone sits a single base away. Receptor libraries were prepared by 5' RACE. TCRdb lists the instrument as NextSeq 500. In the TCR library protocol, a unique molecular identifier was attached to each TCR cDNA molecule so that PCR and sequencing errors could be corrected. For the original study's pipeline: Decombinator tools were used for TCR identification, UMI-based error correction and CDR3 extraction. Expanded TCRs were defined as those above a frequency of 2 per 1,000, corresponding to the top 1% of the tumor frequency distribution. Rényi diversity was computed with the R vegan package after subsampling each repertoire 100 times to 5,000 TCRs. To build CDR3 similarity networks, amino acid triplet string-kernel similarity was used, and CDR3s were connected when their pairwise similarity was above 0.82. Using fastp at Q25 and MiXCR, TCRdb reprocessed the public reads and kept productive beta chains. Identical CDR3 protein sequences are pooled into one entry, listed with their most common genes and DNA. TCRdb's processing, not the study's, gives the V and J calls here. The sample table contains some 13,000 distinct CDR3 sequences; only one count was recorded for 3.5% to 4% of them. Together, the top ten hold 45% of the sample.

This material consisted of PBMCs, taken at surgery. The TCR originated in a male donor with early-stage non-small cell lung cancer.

The DNA sequence reads TGTGCCAGCAGCTTAGACACCGGGGGCGATGAGCAGTTCTTC. Its protein product is CASSLDTGGDEQFF. Recombination connected TRBV7-9 to TRBJ2-1; the D call could be TRBD1 or TRBD2, with each sharing 6 bases. Spanning cysteine to phenylalanine, the CDR3 consists of 14 amino acids. Only the CDR3 portion is preserved as DNA: 42 bases, with reading frame beginning at the first base. The germline V gene (reference sequence) provides CDR1 SEHNR and CDR2 FQNEAQ. V sheds 1 base and J sheds 8 bases, leaving 12 bases between their ends.